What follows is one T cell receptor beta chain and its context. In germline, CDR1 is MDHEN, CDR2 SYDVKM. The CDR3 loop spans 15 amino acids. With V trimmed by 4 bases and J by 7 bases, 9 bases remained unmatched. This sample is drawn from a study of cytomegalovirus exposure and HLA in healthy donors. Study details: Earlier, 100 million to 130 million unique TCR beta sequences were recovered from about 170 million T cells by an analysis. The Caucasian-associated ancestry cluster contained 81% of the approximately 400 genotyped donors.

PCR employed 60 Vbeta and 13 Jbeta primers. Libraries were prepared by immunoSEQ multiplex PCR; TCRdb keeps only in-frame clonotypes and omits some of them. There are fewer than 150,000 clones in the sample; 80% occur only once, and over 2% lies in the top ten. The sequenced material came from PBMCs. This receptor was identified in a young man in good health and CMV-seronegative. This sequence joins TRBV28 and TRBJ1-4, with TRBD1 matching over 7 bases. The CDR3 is CASSSRQGIGEKLFF. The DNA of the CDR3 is TGTGCCAGCAGTTCCCGACAGGGAATCGGTGAAAAACTGTTTTTT. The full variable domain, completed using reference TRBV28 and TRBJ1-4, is DVKVTQSSRYLVKRTGEKVFLECVQDMDHENMFWYRQDPGLGLRLIYFSYDVKMKEKGDIPEGYSVSREKKERFSLILESASTNQTSMYLCASSSRQGIGEKLFFGSGTQLSVL.